This T cell receptor beta chain was sequenced during a study of regulatory T cells in long-lasting Graves disease. Time point noted: persistent/refractory GD, antithyroid drugs over 5 years with positive TRAb. From RNA extracted from PBMCs, the TCR library was made. By American Thyroid Association guidelines, Graves' disease was diagnosed in the cohort. This clonotype appeared many times. iRepertoire HTBI primers and Arm-PCR of CDR3 regions built TCR beta libraries. TCRdb recomputed calls from the multiplex PCR reads with MiXCR, one row per CDR3 protein. The data contain 360,000 or so distinct CDR3 sequences, 23% of them seen just once; the ten biggest clones take up about 29%. This clonotype was sampled from a woman in her thirties or forties with Graves disease. The sequences come from peripheral blood mononuclear cells (PBMCs), collected when the disease was refractory, from a patient treated with antithyroid drugs.

CDR3 bases: TGTGCCAGTACAGACGTCCTCGCCTACGAGCAGTACTTC. Its translation is CASTDVLAYEQYF. The chain carries TRBV6-1 and TRBJ2-7, with D unresolved. From germline, CDR1 is MNHNS and CDR2 SASEGT. CDR3 length equals 13 residues. V lost 9 bases to trimming and J lost 2 bases, with 14 bases between them.